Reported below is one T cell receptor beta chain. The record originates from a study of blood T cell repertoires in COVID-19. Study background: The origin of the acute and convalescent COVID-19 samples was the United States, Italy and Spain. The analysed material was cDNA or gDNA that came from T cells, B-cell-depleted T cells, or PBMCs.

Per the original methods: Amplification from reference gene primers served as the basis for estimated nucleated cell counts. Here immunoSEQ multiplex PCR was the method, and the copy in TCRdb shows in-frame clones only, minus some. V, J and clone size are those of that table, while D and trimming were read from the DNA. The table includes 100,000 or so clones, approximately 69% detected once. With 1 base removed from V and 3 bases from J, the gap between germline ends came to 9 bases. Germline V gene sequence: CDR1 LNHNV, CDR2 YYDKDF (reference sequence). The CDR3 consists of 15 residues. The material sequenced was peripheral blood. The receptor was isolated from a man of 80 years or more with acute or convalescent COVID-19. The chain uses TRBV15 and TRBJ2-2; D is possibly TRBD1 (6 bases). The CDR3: CATSRAGQYTGELFF. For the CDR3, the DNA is TGTGCCACCAGCAGAGCCGGACAGTACACCGGGGAGCTGTTTTTT.